The clone carrying this TCR beta chain was detected many times. The antigen remains unidentified. The sample comes from a study of T cells in Graves' hyperthyroidism and ophthalmopathy. Points from the study as a whole: Median prediction lead before ophthalmopathy onset was roughly 6 months with the model.

RNA transcripts were the template for amplifying TCR beta CDR3 regions. With the HTBI primer set, the TCR CDR3 went through a first round of RT-PCR. TCRdb analysed the multiplex PCR reads with MiXCR anew, one entry per CDR3 protein. The sample lists 800,000 or so distinct CDR3 sequences, roughly 37% occurring once. For Graves' hyperthyroidism to be stable, ophthalmopathy could not progress within 18 months. The patients, who ranged from 18 to 65 in age, presented with newly diagnosed hyperthyroidism lasting under 2 months. Material for sequencing was blood. This clonotype was obtained from a man in his late teens or twenties with Graves' hyperthyroidism.

CDR3 sequence (DNA): TGTGCCAGCAGCACCACTGGGGCCAACGTCCTGACTTTC. Its translation: CASSTTGANVLTF. The chain carries TRBV7-2 and TRBJ2-6, with D uncertain. The V gene's germline CDR1 is SGHTA and CDR2 FQGNSA. CDR3 size: 13 residues. Trimming stripped 5 bases from V and 2 bases from J, with 4 bases between.